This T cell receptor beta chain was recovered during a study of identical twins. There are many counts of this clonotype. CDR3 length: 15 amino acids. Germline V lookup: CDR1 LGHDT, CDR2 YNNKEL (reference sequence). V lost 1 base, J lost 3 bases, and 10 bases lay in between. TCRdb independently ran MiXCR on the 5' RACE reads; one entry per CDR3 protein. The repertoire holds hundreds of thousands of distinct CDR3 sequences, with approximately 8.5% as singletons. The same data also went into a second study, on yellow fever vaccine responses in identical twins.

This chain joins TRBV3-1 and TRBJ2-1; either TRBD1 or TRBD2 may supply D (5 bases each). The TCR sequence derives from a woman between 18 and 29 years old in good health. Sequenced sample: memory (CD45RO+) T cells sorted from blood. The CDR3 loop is CASSQGWGYYNEQFF. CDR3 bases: TGTGCCAGCAGCCAAGGATGGGGGTACTACAATGAGCAGTTCTTC.